The 4 T cell receptor beta chains listed next were all sequenced from one sample in a study of CD8 T cells in Susac syndrome. Reverse transcription of about 0.5 to 1 ug RNA used random hexamers. TCRdb fed the immunoSEQ multiplex PCR reads into MiXCR, producing one record per CDR3 protein. The sample has approximately 190,000 distinct CDR3 sequences, 90% to 95% seen once; the top ten hold about 0.09%. The specimen sequenced was CD4+ T cells from PBMCs. The receptors shown here come from a human donor with multiple sclerosis.

This clonotype was detected only once. The chain combines TRBV6-6 with TRBJ2-1; D is unresolved. Germline lookup yields CDR1 MNHNY and CDR2 SVGAGI (reference sequence). The CDR3 sequence is 12 residues long. Trimming left V 3 bases short and J 7 bases short, with 7 bases between. CDR3 amino acids: CASSYVGNEQFF. Written as DNA, the CDR3 is TGTGCCAGCAGTTATGTCGGGAATGAGCAGTTCTTC.

The chain employs TRBV30 and TRBJ2-7, with D maybe TRBD2 (6 bases). The V and J ends lost 2 bases and 2 bases respectively, with 10 bases between them. Germline CDR1 is GTSNPN and CDR2 is SVGIG (reference sequence). There are 13 residues in the CDR3. CDR3 DNA: TGTGCCTGGAGTAGGGAGGCCCCCTACGAGCAGTACTTC. Protein product: CAWSREAPYEQYF.

The chain uses TRBV9 and TRBJ2-5, with 12 bases lining up with TRBD2. The length of the CDR3 is 16 residues. Per germline, CDR1 SGDLS and CDR2 YYNGEE. V was clipped by 0 bases and J by 2 bases; unmatched bases: 2. The CDR3 bases are TGTGCCAGCAGCGTAGGACTAGCGGGAGCGCAAGAGACCCAGTACTTC. Its translation: CASSVGLAGAQETQYF.

The genes are TRBV7-9 and TRBJ2-2; no reliable D call. Germline CDR1 reads SEHNR; CDR2 reads FQNEAQ (reference sequence). The CDR3 extends over 13 amino acids. Trimming cost V 4 bases and J 5 bases, with 8 bases left between them. CDR3 nucleotide sequence: TGTGCCAGCAGCTACGACGGTACCGGGGAGCTGTTTTTT. Protein: CASSYDGTGELFF.